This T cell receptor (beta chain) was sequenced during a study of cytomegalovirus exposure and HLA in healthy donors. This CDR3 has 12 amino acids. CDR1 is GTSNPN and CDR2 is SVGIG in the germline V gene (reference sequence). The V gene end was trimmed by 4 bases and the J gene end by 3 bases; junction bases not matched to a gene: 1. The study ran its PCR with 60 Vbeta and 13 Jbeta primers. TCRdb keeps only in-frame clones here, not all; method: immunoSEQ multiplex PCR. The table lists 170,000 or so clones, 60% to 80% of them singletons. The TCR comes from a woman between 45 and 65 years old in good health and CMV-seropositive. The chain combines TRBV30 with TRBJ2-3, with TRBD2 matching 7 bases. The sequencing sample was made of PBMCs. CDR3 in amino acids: CAWIGGTDTQYF. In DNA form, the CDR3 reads TGTGCCTGGATCGGGGGGACAGATACGCAGTATTTT.